This T cell receptor (beta chain) is from a study of T cell repertoires in cytomegalovirus infection. Study background: Both a matching HLA type and CMV infection were indicated by public TCR beta signatures. Whole-study findings and limits: Ex vivo responses were dominated by HLA-C-restricted CMV-specific TCR beta clonotypes. People with CMV and the relevant HLA were identified by cumulative public TCR beta family frequency.

TCRdb passed the reads through MiXCR, listing each CDR3 protein once. This table holds around 550,000 distinct CDR3 sequences, around 27% found once. The length of the CDR3 is 16 residues. V gave up 0 bases and J gave up 4 bases, with 12 bases separating them. Looked up from germline, CDR1 is LGHNA and CDR2 is YSLEER. On this clonotype: No antigen is known for it.

The origin of this receptor is a human donor in good health (CMV status not recorded). Some clones in this sample may be carry-over from other donors' samples. The chain recombines TRBV4-3 with TRBJ1-4; no clear D gene. Sequences were obtained from PBMCs. CDR3 sequence reads: CASSQDLAGLNEKLFF. CDR3 coding DNA: TGCGCCAGCAGCCAAGATCTTGCAGGCCTTAATGAAAAACTGTTTTTT.